The entry below gives a single T cell receptor beta chain sequence along with its context. This sample was taken from a study of blood T cell repertoires in COVID-19. Study overall: COVID-19 samples collected from the United States, Italy and Spain covered acute and convalescent phases. The cDNA or gDNA used as material had been derived from T cells, B-cell-depleted T cells, or PBMCs.

CDR3 length: 15 amino acids. V was clipped by 2 bases and J by 4 bases; unmatched bases: 3. Germline V gene data show CDR1 as SGDLS and CDR2 as YYNGEE. Per the authors' pipeline: Nucleated cell number was recorded as an estimate derived from reference gene primer amplification. The assay was immunoSEQ multiplex PCR, and TCRdb's table has in-frame clones only and misses some. V, J and clone size are taken as reported in that table, and D and trimming were inferred from the DNA itself. The sample records over 65,000 clones, roughly 90% being singletons. The genes are TRBV9 and TRBJ1-1; 12 bases match TRBD1. Sequenced sample: peripheral blood. This clonotype originated in a woman aged 55 to 70 with acute or convalescent COVID-19. The CDR3 reads CASSVGTGGSTEAFF. In DNA form, the CDR3 reads TGTGCCAGCAGCGTTGGGACAGGGGGCAGCACTGAAGCTTTCTTT.